This T cell receptor beta chain was captured in a study of post-analysis software for immune sequencing data. TCR beta libraries were prepared from cDNA with unique molecular identifiers. Roughly 0.5 million cDNA molecules were obtained from roughly 1 to 10 million T cells. TCRdb ran MiXCR on the PCR reads and lists one entry per CDR3 protein. The repertoire holds around 500,000 distinct CDR3 sequences, 30% to 40% seen once, with around 5.9% in the top ten. Overall study results and limits: Multiple sclerosis patients had significantly lower normalized Chao1 diversity than controls. Patients showed TRBV5-6, TRBV5-1 and TRBV20-1 among four to six TRBV segments more frequent than in controls.

This clonotype was counted ten times or more. Its antigen is not known. The CDR3 is 15 residues long. The V gene end was trimmed by 3 bases and the J gene end by 3 bases; junction bases not matched to a gene: 5. V is TRBV12-3 or TRBV12-4 and J is TRBJ2-1, with TRBD1 matching 7 bases. This receptor was obtained from a girl aged 2 to 17 with multiple sclerosis. The sequencing input was blood. CDR3 in amino acids: CASSFGRGNYNEQFF. The CDR3 DNA reads TGTGCCAGCAGTTTCGGCAGGGGGAACTACAATGAGCAGTTCTTC.